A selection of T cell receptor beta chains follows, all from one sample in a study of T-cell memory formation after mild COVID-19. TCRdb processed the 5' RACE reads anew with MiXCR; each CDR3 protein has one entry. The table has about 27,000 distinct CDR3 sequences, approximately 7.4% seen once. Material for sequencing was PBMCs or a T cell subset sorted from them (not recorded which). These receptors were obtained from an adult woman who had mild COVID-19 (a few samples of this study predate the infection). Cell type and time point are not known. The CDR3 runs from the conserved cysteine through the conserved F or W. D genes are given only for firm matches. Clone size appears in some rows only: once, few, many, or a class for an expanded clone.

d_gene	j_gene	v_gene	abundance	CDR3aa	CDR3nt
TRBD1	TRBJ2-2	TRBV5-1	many	CASSLGQGASTGELFF	TGCGCCAGCAGCTTGGGCCAGGGGGCCAGCACCGGGGAGCTGTTTTTT
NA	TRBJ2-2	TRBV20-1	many	CSAAGPITGELFF	TGCAGTGCTGCCGGGCCGATCACCGGGGAGCTGTTTTTT
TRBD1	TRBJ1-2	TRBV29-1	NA	CSVDWTGNYGYTF	TGCAGCGTTGACTGGACAGGGAACTATGGCTACACCTTC
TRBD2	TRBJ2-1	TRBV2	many	CASTGTSSYNEQFF	TGTGCCAGCACCGGGACTAGCTCCTACAATGAGCAGTTCTTC
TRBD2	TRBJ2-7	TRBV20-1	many	CSSSPSRGVTGEQYF	TGCAGTTCTTCCCCTTCGCGGGGGGTGACGGGAGAGCAGTACTTC
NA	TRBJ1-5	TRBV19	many	CASRNIRDSNQPQHF	TGTGCCAGTAGGAATATAAGGGATAGCAATCAGCCCCAGCATTTT
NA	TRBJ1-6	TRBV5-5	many	CASSLWLSGNSPLHF	TGTGCCAGCAGCTTGTGGCTCTCGGGGAATTCACCCCTCCACTTT
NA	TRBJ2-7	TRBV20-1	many	CSARDGAPFSISSYEQYF	TGCAGTGCTAGAGATGGAGCACCCTTCTCTATTAGCTCCTACGAGCAGTACTTC
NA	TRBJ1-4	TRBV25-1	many	CASSATGGHEKLFF	TGTGCCAGCAGTGCGACGGGCGGGCATGAAAAACTGTTTTTT
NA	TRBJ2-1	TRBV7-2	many	CASSLGPAGEQFF	TGTGCCAGCAGCTTAGGACCCGCCGGGGAGCAGTTCTTC
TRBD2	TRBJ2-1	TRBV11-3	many	CASSLAGGDNEQFF	TGTGCCAGCAGCTTAGCGGGAGGAGACAATGAGCAGTTCTTC
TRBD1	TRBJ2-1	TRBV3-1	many	CASSRQGARGEQFF	TGTGCCAGCAGCCGACAGGGGGCGCGAGGTGAGCAGTTCTTC
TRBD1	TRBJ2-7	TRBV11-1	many	CASSPSRGRQGYEQYF	TGTGCCAGCAGCCCTAGTAGAGGCCGACAGGGCTACGAGCAGTACTTC
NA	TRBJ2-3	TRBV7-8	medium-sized	CASGLTPYTDTQYF	TGTGCCAGCGGCTTGACCCCCTACACAGATACGCAGTATTTT
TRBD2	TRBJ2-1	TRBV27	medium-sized	CASRWTSGVYNEQFF	TGTGCCAGCAGGTGGACTAGCGGAGTTTACAATGAGCAGTTCTTC
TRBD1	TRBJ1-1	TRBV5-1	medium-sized	CASSRRQGGEGTEAFF	TGCGCCAGCAGCCGTCGACAGGGCGGAGAGGGCACTGAAGCTTTCTTT
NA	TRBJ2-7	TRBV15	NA	CATSREGLASYEQYF	TGTGCCACCAGCAGAGAAGGGCTAGCGAGCTACGAGCAGTACTTC
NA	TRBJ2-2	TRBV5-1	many	CASRRDSSFGELFF	TGCGCCAGCAGGCGGGACAGTAGCTTCGGGGAGCTGTTTTTT
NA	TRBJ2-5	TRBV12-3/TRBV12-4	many	CASSLAGGGETQYF	TGTGCCAGCAGTTTAGCGGGAGGGGGAGAGACCCAGTACTTC
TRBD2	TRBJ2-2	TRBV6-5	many	CASSGTSGSTGELFF	TGTGCCAGCAGTGGAACTAGCGGGAGCACCGGGGAGCTGTTTTTT
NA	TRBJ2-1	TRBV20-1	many	CSARVGWEEQFF	TGCAGTGCTAGAGTTGGTTGGGAGGAGCAGTTCTTC
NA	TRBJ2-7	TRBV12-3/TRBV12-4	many	CASSLGGPYEQYF	TGTGCCAGCAGTTTAGGCGGTCCCTACGAGCAGTACTTC
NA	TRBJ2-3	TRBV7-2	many	CASGDPRDTQYF	TGTGCCAGCGGGGATCCACGGGATACGCAGTATTTT
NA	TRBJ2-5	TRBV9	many	CASSAPQVRGGETQYF	TGTGCCAGCAGCGCCCCCCAAGTAAGGGGAGGAGAGACCCAGTACTTC
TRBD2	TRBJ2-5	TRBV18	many	CASSPGTSRETQYF	TGTGCCAGCTCACCGGGGACTAGCAGAGAGACCCAGTACTTC
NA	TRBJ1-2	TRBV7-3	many	CASSFSPYYGYTF	TGTGCCAGCAGCTTTTCACCATACTATGGCTACACCTTC
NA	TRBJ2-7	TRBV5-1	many	CASSLAGTGQGEQYF	TGCGCCAGCAGCTTGGCCGGAACAGGGCAGGGCGAGCAGTACTTC
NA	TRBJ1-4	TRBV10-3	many	CAISVGRGGGTTNEKLFF	TGTGCCATCAGTGTCGGCAGGGGAGGAGGAACAACTAATGAAAAACTGTTTTTT
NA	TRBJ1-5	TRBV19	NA	CASSITGISQPQHF	TGTGCCAGTAGTATAACAGGGATTTCTCAGCCCCAGCATTTT
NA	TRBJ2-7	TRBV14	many	CASSQGHSSYEQYF	TGTGCCAGCAGCCAAGGGCACAGCTCCTACGAGCAGTACTTC
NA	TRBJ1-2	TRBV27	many	CASSKGVVGGYTF	TGTGCCAGCAGTAAGGGGGTAGTAGGTGGCTACACCTTC
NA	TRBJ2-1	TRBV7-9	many	CASSLAGNNEQFF	TGTGCCAGCAGCTTAGCAGGGAACAATGAGCAGTTCTTC
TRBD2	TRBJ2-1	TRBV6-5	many	CASSLRGLAGGNEQFF	TGTGCCAGCAGTCTTCGAGGACTAGCGGGAGGCAATGAGCAGTTCTTC
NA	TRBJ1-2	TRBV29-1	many	CSVEADLDGYTF	TGCAGCGTGGAAGCGGATTTGGATGGCTACACCTTC
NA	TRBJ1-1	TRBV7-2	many	CASSSSPGYTEAFF	TGTGCCAGCAGCTCTTCCCCAGGGTACACTGAAGCTTTCTTT
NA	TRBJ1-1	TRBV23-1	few	CASSQSSEPETEAFF	TGCGCCAGCAGTCAATCCTCGGAACCCGAGACTGAAGCTTTCTTT
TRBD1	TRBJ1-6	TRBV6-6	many	CASRGRTGDISPLHF	TGTGCCAGCAGAGGGAGGACAGGGGATATTTCACCCCTCCACTTT
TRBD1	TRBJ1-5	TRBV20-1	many	CSAVASGTGGNQPQHF	TGCAGTGCAGTAGCCTCCGGGACAGGGGGCAATCAGCCCCAGCATTTT
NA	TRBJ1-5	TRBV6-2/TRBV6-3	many	CASSPGSETQPQHF	TGTGCCAGCAGCCCGGGATCTGAAACCCAGCCCCAGCATTTT
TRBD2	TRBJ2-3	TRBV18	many	CASSRDYPYDTQYF	TGTGCCAGCTCACGGGACTACCCGTACGATACGCAGTATTTT
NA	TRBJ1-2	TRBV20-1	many	CSARDEEGNGYTF	TGCAGTGCTAGAGATGAGGAGGGTAATGGCTACACCTTC
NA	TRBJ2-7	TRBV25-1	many	CASSGNQKGGYEQYF	TGTGCCAGCAGTGGAAATCAGAAGGGCGGATACGAGCAGTACTTC
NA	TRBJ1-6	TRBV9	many	CASSARQDTFNSPLHF	TGTGCCAGCAGCGCCCGGCAGGACACGTTTAATTCACCCCTCCACTTT
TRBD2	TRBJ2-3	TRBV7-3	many	CASSLGLAGGLFTDTQYF	TGTGCCAGCAGCTTGGGACTAGCGGGAGGCCTTTTCACAGATACGCAGTATTTT
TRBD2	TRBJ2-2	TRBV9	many	CASSVSGKDTGELFF	TGTGCCAGCAGCGTTAGCGGGAAAGACACCGGGGAGCTGTTTTTT
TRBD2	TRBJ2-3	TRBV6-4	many	CASSEAGDADTQYF	TGTGCCAGCAGTGAGGCGGGAGACGCAGATACGCAGTATTTT
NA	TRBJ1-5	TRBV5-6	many	CASSSQGRQPQHF	TGTGCCAGCAGCTCCCAGGGTCGGCAGCCCCAGCATTTT
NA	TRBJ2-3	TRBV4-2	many	CASSQDWGTSTDTQYF	TGTGCCAGCAGCCAAGATTGGGGGACTAGCACAGATACGCAGTATTTT
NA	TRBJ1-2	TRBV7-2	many	CASSSGVTVHGYTF	TGTGCCAGCAGCTCAGGGGTCACGGTACATGGCTACACCTTC
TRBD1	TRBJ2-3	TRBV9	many	CASSSHWGQGPTDTQYF	TGTGCCAGCAGCTCCCATTGGGGACAGGGGCCCACAGATACGCAGTATTTT
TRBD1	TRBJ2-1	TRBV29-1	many	CSVGGQGAWNEQFF	TGCAGCGTTGGGGGACAGGGAGCGTGGAATGAGCAGTTCTTC
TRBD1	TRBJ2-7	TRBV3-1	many	CASSQGRGQGREQYF	TGTGCCAGCAGCCAAGGAAGGGGGCAGGGCCGAGAGCAGTACTTC
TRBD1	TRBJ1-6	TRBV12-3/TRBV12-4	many	CASSFPSTGEDSPLHF	TGTGCCAGCAGTTTTCCCTCGACAGGGGAGGATTCACCCCTCCACTTT
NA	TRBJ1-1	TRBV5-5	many	CASSAQGTEAFF	TGTGCCAGCAGCGCACAGGGCACTGAAGCTTTCTTT
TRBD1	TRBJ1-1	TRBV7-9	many	CASSHGQGGTEAFF	TGTGCCAGCAGCCATGGACAGGGGGGCACTGAAGCTTTCTTT
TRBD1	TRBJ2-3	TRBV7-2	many	CASSVKTGGGRTDTQYF	TGTGCCAGCAGCGTAAAGACAGGGGGCGGCCGCACAGATACGCAGTATTTT
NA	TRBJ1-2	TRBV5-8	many	CASSSRVGGYGYTF	TGTGCCAGCAGCTCCAGGGTTGGGGGCTATGGCTACACCTTC
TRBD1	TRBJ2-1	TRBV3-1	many	CASSQPGQRSYNEQFF	TGTGCCAGCAGCCAACCGGGACAGAGGTCCTACAATGAGCAGTTCTTC
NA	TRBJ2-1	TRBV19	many	CASSLAPGNEQFF	TGTGCCAGTAGTCTAGCGCCAGGCAATGAGCAGTTCTTC